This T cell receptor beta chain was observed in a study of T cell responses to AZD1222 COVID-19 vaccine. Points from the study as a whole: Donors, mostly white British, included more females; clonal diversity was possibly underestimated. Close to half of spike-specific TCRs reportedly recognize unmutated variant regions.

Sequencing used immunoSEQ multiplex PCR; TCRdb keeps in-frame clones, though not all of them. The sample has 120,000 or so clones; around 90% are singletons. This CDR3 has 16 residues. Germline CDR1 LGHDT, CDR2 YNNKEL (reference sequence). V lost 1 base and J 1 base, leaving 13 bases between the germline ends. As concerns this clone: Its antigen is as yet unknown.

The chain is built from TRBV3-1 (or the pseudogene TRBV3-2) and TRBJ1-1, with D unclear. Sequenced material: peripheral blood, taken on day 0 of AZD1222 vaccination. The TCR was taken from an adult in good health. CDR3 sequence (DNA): TGTGCCAGCAGCCAAGCGTCTTACTCTAGGAACACTGAAGCTTTCTTT. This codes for CASSQASYSRNTEAFF.